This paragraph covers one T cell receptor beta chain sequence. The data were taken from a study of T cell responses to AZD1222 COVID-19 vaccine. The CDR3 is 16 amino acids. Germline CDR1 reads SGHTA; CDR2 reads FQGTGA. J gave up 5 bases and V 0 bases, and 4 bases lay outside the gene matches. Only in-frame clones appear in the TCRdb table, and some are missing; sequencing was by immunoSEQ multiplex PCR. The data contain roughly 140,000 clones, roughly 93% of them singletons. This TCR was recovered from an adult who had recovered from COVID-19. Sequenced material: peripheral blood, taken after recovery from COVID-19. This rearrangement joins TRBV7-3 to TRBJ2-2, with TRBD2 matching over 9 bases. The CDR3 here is CASSLTSGSVTGELFF. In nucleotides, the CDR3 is TGTGCCAGCAGCTTAACTAGCGGGAGTGTAACCGGGGAGCTGTTTTTT. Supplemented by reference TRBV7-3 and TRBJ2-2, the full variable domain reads GAGVSQTPSNKVTEKGKYVELRCDPISGHTALYWYRQSLGQGPEFLIYFQGTGAADDSGLPNDRFFAVRPEGSVSTLKIQRTERGDSAVYLCASSLTSGSVTGELFFGEGSRLTVL.